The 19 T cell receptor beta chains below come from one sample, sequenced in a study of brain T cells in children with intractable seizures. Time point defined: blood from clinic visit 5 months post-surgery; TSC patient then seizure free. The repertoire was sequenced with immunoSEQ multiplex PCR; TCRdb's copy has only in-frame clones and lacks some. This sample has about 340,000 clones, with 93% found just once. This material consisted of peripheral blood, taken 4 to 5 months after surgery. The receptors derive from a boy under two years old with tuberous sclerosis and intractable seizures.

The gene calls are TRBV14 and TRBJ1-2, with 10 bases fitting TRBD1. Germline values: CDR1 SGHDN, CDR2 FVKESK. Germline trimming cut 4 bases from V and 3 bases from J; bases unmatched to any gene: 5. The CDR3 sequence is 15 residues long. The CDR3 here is CASSPPGQGHYGYTF. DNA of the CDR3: TGTGCCAGCAGCCCACCGGGACAGGGGCACTATGGCTACACCTTC.

The CDR3 here is CATAQDTEEATNEKLFF. The CDR3, as DNA: TGTGCCACCGCTCAGGACACTGAGGAAGCAACTAATGAAAAACTGTTTTTT. The chain carries TRBV15 and TRBJ1-4; possible D gene TRBD1, 5 bases. The CDR3 extends over 17 amino acids. From germline, CDR1 is LNHNV and CDR2 YYDKDF (reference sequence). V was shortened by 8 bases and J by 0 bases, with 19 bases between the two germline ends. Variable domain in full (rest from reference TRBV15 and TRBJ1-4): DAMVIQNPRYQVTQFGKPVTLSCSQTLNHNVMYWYQQKSSQAPKLLFHYYDKDFNNEADTPDNFQSRRPNTSFCFLDIRSPGLGDTAMYLCATAQDTEEATNEKLFFGSGTQLSVL.

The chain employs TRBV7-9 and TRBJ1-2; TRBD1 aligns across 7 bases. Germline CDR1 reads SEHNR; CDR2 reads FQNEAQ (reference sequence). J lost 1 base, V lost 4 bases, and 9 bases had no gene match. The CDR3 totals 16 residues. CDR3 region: CASSSKETGYNYGYTF. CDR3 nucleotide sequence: TGTGCCAGCAGCTCTAAAGAGACAGGGTATAACTATGGCTACACCTTC. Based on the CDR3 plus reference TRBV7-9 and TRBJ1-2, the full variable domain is DTGVSQNPRHKITKRGQNVTFRCDPISEHNRLYWYRQTLGQGPEFLTYFQNEAQLEKSRLLSDRFSAERPKGSFSTLEIQRTEQGDSAMYLCASSSKETGYNYGYTFGSGTRLTVV.

The CDR3 reads CSVPRGHGYTF. The CDR3 region has the DNA TGCAGCGTTCCCAGGGGGCATGGCTACACCTTC. The chain links TRBV29-1 to TRBJ1-2, with 8 bases that match TRBD1. The CDR3 loop spans 11 amino acids. Germline CDR1 reads SQVTM; CDR2 reads ANQGSEA. The V segment lost 5 bases and the J segment 6 bases; nucleotides outside the gene matches: 2.

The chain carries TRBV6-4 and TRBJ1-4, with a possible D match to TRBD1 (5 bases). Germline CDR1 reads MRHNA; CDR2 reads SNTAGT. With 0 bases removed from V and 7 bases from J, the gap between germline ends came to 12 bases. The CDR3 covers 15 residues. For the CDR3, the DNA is TGTGCCAGCAGTGACTCCGGGGGGGTAGGTGAAAAACTGTTTTTT. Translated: CASSDSGGVGEKLFF.

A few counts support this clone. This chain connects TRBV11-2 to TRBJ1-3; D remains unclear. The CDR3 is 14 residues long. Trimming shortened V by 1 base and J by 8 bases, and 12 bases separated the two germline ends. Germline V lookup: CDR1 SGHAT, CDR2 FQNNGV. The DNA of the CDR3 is TGTGCCAGCAGCTTAGTCTCTTCGACACACACCATATATTTT. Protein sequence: CASSLVSSTHTIYF.

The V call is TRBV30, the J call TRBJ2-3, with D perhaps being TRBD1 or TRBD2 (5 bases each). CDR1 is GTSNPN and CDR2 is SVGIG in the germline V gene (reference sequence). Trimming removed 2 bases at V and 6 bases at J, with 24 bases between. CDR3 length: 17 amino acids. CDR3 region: CAWSRPGRIFPGDTQYF. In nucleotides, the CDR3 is TGTGCCTGGAGTCGTCCGGGACGAATTTTCCCGGGGGATACGCAGTATTTT. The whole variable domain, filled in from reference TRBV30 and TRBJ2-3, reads SQTIHQWPATLVQPVGSPLSLECTVEGTSNPNLYWYRQAAGRGLQLLFYSVGIGQISSEVPQNLSASRPQDRQFILSSKKLLLSDSGFYLCAWSRPGRIFPGDTQYFGPGTRLTVL.

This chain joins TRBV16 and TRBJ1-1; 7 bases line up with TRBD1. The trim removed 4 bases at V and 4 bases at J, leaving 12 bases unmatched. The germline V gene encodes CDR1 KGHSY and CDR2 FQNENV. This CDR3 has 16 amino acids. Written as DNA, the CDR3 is TGTGCCAGCAGCCGACCCTTTGACAGGGTAGGCACTGAAGCTTTCTTT. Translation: CASSRPFDRVGTEAFF.

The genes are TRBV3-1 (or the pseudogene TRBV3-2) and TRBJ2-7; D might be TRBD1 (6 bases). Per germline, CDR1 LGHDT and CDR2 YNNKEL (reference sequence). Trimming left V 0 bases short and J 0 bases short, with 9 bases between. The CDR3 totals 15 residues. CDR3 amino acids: CASSQEVGASYEQYF. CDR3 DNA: TGTGCCAGCAGCCAAGAGGTGGGGGCCTCCTACGAGCAGTACTTC.

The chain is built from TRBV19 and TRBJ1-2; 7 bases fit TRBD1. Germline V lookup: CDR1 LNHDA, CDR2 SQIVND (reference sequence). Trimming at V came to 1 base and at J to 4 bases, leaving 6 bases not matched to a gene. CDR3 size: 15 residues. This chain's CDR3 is CASSIADRDSYGYTF. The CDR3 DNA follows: TGTGCCAGTAGTATAGCCGACCGGGACAGCTATGGCTACACCTTC.

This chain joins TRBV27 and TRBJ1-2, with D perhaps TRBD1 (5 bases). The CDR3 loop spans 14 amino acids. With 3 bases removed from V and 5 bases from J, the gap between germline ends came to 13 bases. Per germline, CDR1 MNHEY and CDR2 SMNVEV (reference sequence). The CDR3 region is CASSLGRVHYGYTF. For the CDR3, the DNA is TGTGCCAGCAGTTTGGGCAGGGTCCATTATGGCTACACCTTC.

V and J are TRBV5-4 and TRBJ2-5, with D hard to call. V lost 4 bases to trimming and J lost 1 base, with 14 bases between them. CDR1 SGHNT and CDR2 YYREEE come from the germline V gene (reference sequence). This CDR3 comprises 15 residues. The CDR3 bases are TGTGCCAGCAGCCTCAGGTCTGGTTCCCAAGAGACCCAGTACTTC. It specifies CASSLRSGSQETQYF. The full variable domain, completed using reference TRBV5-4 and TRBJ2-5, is ETGVTQSPTHLIKTRGQQVTLRCSSQSGHNTVSWYQQALGQGPQFIFQYYREEENGRGNFPPRFSGLQFPNYSSELNVNALELDDSALYLCASSLRSGSQETQYFGPGTRLLVL.

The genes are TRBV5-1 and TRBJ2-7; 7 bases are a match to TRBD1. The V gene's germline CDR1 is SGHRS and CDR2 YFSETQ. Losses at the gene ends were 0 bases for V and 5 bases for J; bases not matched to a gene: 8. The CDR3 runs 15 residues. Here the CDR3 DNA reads TGCGCCAGCAGCTTGGACCCGGACAGGAACAACGAGCAGTACTTC. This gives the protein CASSLDPDRNNEQYF.

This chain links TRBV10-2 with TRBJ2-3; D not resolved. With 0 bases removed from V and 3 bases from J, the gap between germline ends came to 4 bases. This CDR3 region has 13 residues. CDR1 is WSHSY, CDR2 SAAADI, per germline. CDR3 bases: TGCGCCAGCAGTGAGTCAGAAACAGATACGCAGTATTTT. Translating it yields CASSESETDTQYF.

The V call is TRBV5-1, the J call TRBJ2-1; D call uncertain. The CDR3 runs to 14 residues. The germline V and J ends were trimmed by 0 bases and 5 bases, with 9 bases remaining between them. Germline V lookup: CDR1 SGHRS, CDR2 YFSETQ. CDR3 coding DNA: TGCGCCAGCAGCTTGGGGGCAGGTCACAATGAGCAGTTCTTC. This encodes CASSLGAGHNEQFF.

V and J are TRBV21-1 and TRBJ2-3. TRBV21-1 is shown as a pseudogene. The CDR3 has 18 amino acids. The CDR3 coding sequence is TGTGCCAGCAGCAAACCGTCCCGGGACGGGAAACGCACAGATACGCAGTATTTT. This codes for CASSKPSRDGKRTDTQYF.

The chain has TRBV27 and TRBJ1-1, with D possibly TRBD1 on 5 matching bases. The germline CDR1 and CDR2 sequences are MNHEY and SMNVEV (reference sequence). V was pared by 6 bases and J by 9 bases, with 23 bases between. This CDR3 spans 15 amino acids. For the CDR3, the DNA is TGTGCCAGCAGGCGTATTTGGGGGGATCCGGAAAAAGCTTTCTTT. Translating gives CASRRIWGDPEKAFF.

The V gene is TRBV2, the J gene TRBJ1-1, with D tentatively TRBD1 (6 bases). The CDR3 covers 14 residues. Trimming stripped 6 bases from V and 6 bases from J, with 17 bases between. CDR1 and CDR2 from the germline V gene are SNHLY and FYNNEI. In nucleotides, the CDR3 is TGTGCCAGCAGAAACAGGGTCATCTACGCTGAAGCTTTCTTT. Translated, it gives CASRNRVIYAEAFF.

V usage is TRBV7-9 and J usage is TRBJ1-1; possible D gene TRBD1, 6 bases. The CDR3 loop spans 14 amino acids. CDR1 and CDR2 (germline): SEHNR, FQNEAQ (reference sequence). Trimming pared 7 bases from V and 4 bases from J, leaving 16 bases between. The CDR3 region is CASIVDGGLTEAFF. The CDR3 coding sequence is TGTGCCAGCATCGTAGACGGGGGGCTCACTGAAGCTTTCTTT.